The present entry profiles one T cell receptor beta chain with its context. The antigen is unknown. With 5 bases removed from V and 5 bases from J, the gap between germline ends came to 12 bases. CDR3 length equals 12 residues. Germline V gene sequence: CDR1 SQVTM, CDR2 ANQGSEA. A modified ARM-PCR protocol with three rounds of nested PCR amplified TCRbeta. TCRdb used MiXCR to reprocess the multiplex PCR reads, holding one entry per CDR3 protein. This sample has 75,000 to 80,000 distinct CDR3 sequences, with 76% found just once. This sample was taken from a study of tumor and adjacent non-tumor tissue in lung cancer. Study details: Some 4.1 million productive TCRbeta reads were obtained per sample on average.

This sample's RNA came from whole unsorted tissue. The normal lung tissue was taken more than 3 cm from the tumor edge. Study-level results: Shorter survival was associated with higher TCR diversity in tumors. Top 100 clones took a larger repertoire share in normal lung.

This chain uses TRBV29-1 with TRBJ1-1; a possible D gene is TRBD1 (6 bases). The sequence derives from a man between 65 and 85 years old with non-small cell lung cancer. Sequences were obtained from distant non-tumor lung tissue. CDR3 amino acids: CSVLRGTTEAFF. CDR3 DNA: TGCAGCGTTCTTAGGGGGACAACTGAAGCTTTCTTT.